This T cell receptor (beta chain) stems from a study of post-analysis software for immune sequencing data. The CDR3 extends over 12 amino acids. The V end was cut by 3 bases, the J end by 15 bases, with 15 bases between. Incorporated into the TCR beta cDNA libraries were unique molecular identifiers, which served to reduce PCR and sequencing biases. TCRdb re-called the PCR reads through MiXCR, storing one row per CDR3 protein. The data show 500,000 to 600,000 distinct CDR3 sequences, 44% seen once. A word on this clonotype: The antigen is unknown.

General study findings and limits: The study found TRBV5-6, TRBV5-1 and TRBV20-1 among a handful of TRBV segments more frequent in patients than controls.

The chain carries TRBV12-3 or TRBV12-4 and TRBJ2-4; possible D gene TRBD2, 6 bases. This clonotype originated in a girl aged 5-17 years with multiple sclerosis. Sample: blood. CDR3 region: CASSFPGVSPYF. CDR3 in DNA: TGTGCCAGCAGTTTTCCGGGAGTAAGCCCGTACTTC.